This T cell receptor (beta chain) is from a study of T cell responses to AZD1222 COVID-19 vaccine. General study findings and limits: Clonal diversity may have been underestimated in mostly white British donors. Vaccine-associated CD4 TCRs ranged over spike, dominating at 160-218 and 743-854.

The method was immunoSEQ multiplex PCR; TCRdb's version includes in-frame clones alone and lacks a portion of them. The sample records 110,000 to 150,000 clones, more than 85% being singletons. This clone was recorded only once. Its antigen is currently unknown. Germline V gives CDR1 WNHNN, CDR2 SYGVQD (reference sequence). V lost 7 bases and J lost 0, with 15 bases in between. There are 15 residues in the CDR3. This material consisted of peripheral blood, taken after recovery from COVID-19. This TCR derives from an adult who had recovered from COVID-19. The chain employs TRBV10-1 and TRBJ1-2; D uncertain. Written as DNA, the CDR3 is TGCGCCAGCAAGCTCCCTAGTAGGGCTAACTATGGCTACACCTTC. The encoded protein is CASKLPSRANYGYTF.